This TCR beta chain is drawn from a study of T cells after posttransplantation cyclophosphamide. Using immunoSEQ multiplex PCR, the repertoire was profiled, and TCRdb retains in-frame clones only, with some absent. The repertoire includes approximately 39,000 clones, 78% of them detected once, and roughly 8.1% sits in the top ten. Germline V gives CDR1 ENHRY, CDR2 SYGVKD. V gave up 3 bases and J gave up 4 bases, with 9 bases separating them. This CDR3 has 14 residues. Busulfan-fludarabine conditioning, marrow transplant, and cyclophosphamide on days +3 and +4 were administered. The chain carries TRBV10-3 and TRBJ1-4; D is uncertain. The sample consisted of CD4+ T cells sorted from blood, taken around 2,000 days after a stem cell transplant with posttransplant cyclophosphamide. This receptor was obtained from a female patient aged 40-50 years who received an allogeneic stem cell transplant from a related donor, was CMV-positive, and had no GVHD. A subset of T cells may come from the graft donor. CDR3 sequence: CAISDAVLNEKLFF. In DNA form, the CDR3 reads TGTGCCATCAGTGACGCGGTCCTTAATGAAAAACTGTTTTTT.